These 14 T cell receptor beta chains were all obtained from the same sample, sequenced in a study of human T cells and chemical hapten exposure. Each CDR3 protein gets one entry after TCRdb re-called the RACE reads with MiXCR. Seen here are roughly 260,000 distinct CDR3 sequences, over 8% observed once, and the top ten hold less than 3%. As for time point: pre-sensitization, week 0. Treatment: therapeutic diphenylcyclopropenone sensitization with weekly scalp DPC. The sequenced sample was whole blood, obtained in connection with sensitization to the hapten diphenylcyclopropenone (DPC). The receptors stem from a woman in her 40s with alopecia areata. Some clones in this sample may be carry-over from other donors' samples.

The sample holds many counts of this clonotype. The chain carries TRBV4-2 and TRBJ1-2; TRBD1 aligns across 8 bases. In germline, CDR1 is LGHNA, CDR2 YNFKEQ. The ends lost 6 bases at V and 5 bases at J; junction bases unmatched: 17. The CDR3 covers 17 residues. The CDR3 protein is CASRLNDYQGAGYGYTF. The DNA for the CDR3 is TGTGCCAGCAGACTCAATGATTACCAGGGGGCAGGTTATGGCTACACCTTC.

This clonotype was counted only a few times. The rearrangement joins TRBV12-3 or TRBV12-4 to TRBJ2-2, with D maybe TRBD2 (5 bases). The ends were cut back, 4 bases at V and 7 bases at J, with 10 bases in the middle. The CDR3 is 13 residues long. The CDR3 DNA reads TGTGCCAGCAGTTCCGGGATGAACGGGGAGCTGTTTTTT. Translating gives CASSSGMNGELFF.

This clonotype has more than one count but fewer than ten. The J gene is TRBJ2-7, the V gene TRBV6-2 or TRBV6-3, with unresolved D. Germline V gene lookup returns CDR1 MNHEY and CDR2 SVGEGT. Trimming removed 8 bases from V and 2 bases from J, with 16 bases in between. The CDR3 loop spans 14 amino acids. CDR3 nucleotides: TGTGCCAGCTCAGTGGCGGCCCGTCCCTACGAGCAGTACTTC. Its protein is CASSVAARPYEQYF.

This clonotype was seen a few times. The CDR3 is CASSTYRTFSYNEQFF. As DNA, the CDR3 is TGTGCCAGCAGCACCTACCGGACATTCTCCTACAATGAGCAGTTCTTC. The V call is TRBV6-2 or TRBV6-3, the J call TRBJ2-1, with a possible D match to TRBD1 (5 bases). CDR3 length equals 16 residues. Trimming stripped 6 bases from V and 0 bases from J, with 15 bases between. In germline, CDR1 is MNHEY, CDR2 SVGEGT.

This clonotype was recorded many times. The rearrangement links TRBV29-1 to TRBJ1-1; D ambiguous. The ends were cut back, 6 bases at V and 0 bases at J, with 5 bases in the middle. In germline, CDR1 is SQVTM, CDR2 ANQGSEA. CDR3 length: 11 residues. In DNA form, the CDR3 reads TGCAGCGTAGACGTGAACACTGAAGCTTTCTTT. Amino acid sequence: CSVDVNTEAFF.

The chain joins TRBV27 to TRBJ1-5; 7 bases match TRBD1. The CDR3 has 14 residues. Per the germline V gene, CDR1 is MNHEY and CDR2 is SMNVEV (reference sequence). V was clipped by 6 bases and J by 3 bases; unmatched bases: 5. CDR3 protein: CASRTTGVNQPQHF. The DNA of the CDR3 is TGTGCCAGCAGGACAACAGGGGTCAATCAGCCCCAGCATTTT.

This clonotype was seen a few times. This rearrangement joins TRBV7-2 to TRBJ2-7; D might be TRBD2 (6 bases). Looked up from germline, CDR1 is SGHTA and CDR2 is FQGNSA. CDR3 length: 15 residues. V lost 5 bases, J lost 2 bases, and 16 bases lay in between. The CDR3 DNA reads TGTGCCAGCAGCCCGGCTGCGGGGATGACCTACGAGCAGTACTTC. This translates into CASSPAAGMTYEQYF. The whole variable domain, filled in from reference TRBV7-2 and TRBJ2-7, reads GAGVSQSPSNKVTEKGKDVELRCDPISGHTALYWYRQSLGQGLEFLIYFQGNSAPDKSGLPSDRFSAERTGGSVSTLTIQRTQQEDSAVYLCASSPAAGMTYEQYFGPGTRLTVT.

V is TRBV5-1 and J is TRBJ2-7; no clear D gene. V dropped 2 bases and J dropped 4 bases, with 13 bases sitting between them. Germline V lookup: CDR1 SGHRS, CDR2 YFSETQ. This CDR3 has 14 residues. CDR3 nucleotides: TGCGCCAGCAGCTTCGGTATACGCACGTACGAGCAGTACTTC. Its protein is CASSFGIRTYEQYF.

The chain links TRBV20-1 to TRBJ1-4; 9 nucleotides agree with TRBD1. The V gene's germline CDR1 is DFQATT and CDR2 SNEGSKA (reference sequence). This CDR3 is built from 14 residues. Trimming removed 4 bases from V and 11 bases from J; junction bases left unmatched: 11. CDR3 sequence: CSAIPGTGKNKLFF. The CDR3 DNA reads as TGCAGTGCTATCCCGGGGACAGGGAAGAATAAACTGTTTTTT.

The rearrangement joins TRBV7-9 to TRBJ2-5; D is undetermined. The germline V and J ends were trimmed by 10 bases and 1 base, with 7 bases remaining between them. The CDR3 consists of 11 residues. The germline V gene encodes CDR1 SEHNR and CDR2 FQNEAQ (reference sequence). The CDR3 region has the DNA TGTGCCATCGCCGTCCAAGAGACCCAGTACTTC. It codes for CAIAVQETQYF.

This chain links TRBV20-1 with TRBJ2-1; D unclear. Trimming cost V 5 bases and J 7 bases, with 9 bases left between them. The CDR3 length is 11 residues. Germline V gene data show CDR1 as DFQATT and CDR2 as SNEGSKA (reference sequence). This chain's CDR3 is CSAGFSNEQFF. CDR3 nucleotides: TGCAGTGCTGGGTTTTCTAATGAGCAGTTCTTC.

This clonotype has ten or more counts. The chain employs TRBV5-1 and TRBJ2-6; D not certain. The CDR3 runs 14 residues. V lost 8 bases and J lost 2, with 11 bases in between. The germline V gene has CDR1 SGHRS and CDR2 YFSETQ. The CDR3 protein is CASFETTGANVLTF. CDR3 in DNA: TGCGCCAGTTTCGAAACGACTGGGGCCAACGTCCTGACTTTC.

V usage is TRBV6-2 or TRBV6-3 and J usage is TRBJ2-5, with TRBD2 identical over 7 bases. In germline, CDR1 is MNHEY, CDR2 SVGEGT. The CDR3 consists of 14 residues. Unmatched junction bases numbered 5, after V lost 6 bases and J lost 1 base. CDR3 amino acids: CASSRSSGQETQYF. Written as DNA, the CDR3 is TGTGCCAGCAGCCGCTCTAGCGGCCAAGAGACCCAGTACTTC.

This clonotype has more than one count but fewer than ten. V and J are TRBV28 and TRBJ2-5, with D perhaps matching TRBD2 (5 bases). The V end was cut by 4 bases, the J end by 4 bases, with 10 bases between. This CDR3 comprises 13 residues. From germline, CDR1 is MDHEN and CDR2 SYDVKM. CDR3 bases: TGTGCCAGCAGTTGGGCGGGCGGAGAGACCCAGTACTTC. Its translation: CASSWAGGETQYF.